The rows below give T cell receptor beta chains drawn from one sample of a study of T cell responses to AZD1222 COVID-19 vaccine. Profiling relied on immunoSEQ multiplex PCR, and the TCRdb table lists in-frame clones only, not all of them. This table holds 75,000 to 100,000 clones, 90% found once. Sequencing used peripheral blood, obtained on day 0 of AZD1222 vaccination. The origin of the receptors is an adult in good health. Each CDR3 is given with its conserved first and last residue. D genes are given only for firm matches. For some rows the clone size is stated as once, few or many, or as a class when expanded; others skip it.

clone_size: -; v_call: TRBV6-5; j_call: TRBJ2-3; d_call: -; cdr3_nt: TGTGCCAGCAGATCTCTTACAGATACGCAGTATTTT; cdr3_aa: CASRSLTDTQYF
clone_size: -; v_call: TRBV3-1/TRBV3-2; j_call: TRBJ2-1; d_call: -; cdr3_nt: TGTGCCAGCAGCCAAGCCTCGAACAATGAGCAGTTCTTC; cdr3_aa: CASSQASNNEQFF
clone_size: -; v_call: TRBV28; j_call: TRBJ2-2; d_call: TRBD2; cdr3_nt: TGTGCCAGCAGGCCGGGACTAGCGGGTACCGGGGAGCTGTTTTTT; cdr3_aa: CASRPGLAGTGELFF
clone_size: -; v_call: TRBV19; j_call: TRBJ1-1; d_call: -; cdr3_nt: TGTGCCAGTAGTATTTCGGGGAACACTGAAGCTTTCTTT; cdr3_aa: CASSISGNTEAFF
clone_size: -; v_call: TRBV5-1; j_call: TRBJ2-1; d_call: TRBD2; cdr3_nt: TGCGCCAGCAGCCCTAGCGGGAGTTCCTACAATGAGCAGTTCTTC; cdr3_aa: CASSPSGSSYNEQFF
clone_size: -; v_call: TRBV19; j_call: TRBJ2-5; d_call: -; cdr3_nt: TGTGCCAGTAGTATAGTTCCCCCGGGCAGGGGGGAGGAGACCCAGTACTTC; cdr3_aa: CASSIVPPGRGEETQYF
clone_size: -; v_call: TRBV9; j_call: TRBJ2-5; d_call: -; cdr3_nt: TGTGCCAGCAGCCCGTGGAACGGGGGAAAAGAGACCCAGTACTTC; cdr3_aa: CASSPWNGGKETQYF
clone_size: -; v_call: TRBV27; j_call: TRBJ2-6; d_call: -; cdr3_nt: TGTGCCAGCAGTTTATCAGCTGGGGCCAACGTCCTGACTTTC; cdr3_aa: CASSLSAGANVLTF
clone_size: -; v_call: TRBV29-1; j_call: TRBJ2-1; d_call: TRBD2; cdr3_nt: TGCAGCGTTGCCGGGGGTAGCGGGTTCCTCTCCTACAATGAGCAGTTCTTC; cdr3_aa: CSVAGGSGFLSYNEQFF
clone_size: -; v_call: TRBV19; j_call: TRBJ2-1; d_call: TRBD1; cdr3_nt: TGTGCCACCTGGGACAGGGGTAATGGCCATGAGCAGTTCTTC; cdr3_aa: CATWDRGNGHEQFF
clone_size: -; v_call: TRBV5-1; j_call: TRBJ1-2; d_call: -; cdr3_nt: TGCGCCAGCAGTCTCTTGCCCCTCTTACTCACCTTC; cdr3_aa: CASSLLPLLLTF
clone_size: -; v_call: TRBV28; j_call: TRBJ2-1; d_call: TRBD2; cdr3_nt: TGTGCCAGCAGTTTATTGGCTAGCGGGAGGGGTGATGAGCAGTTCTTC; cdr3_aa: CASSLLASGRGDEQFF
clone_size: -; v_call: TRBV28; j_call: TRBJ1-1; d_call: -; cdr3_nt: TGTGCCACCCGACTGAACACTGAAGCTTTCTTT; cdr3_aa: CATRLNTEAFF
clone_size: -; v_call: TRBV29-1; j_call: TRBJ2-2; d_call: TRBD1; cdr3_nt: TGCAGCGTTGGGCAGGGGGCGTTCGGCGGGGAGCTGTTTTTT; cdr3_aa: CSVGQGAFGGELFF
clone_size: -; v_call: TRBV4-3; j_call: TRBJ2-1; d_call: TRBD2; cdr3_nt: TGCGCCAGCAGCCAAGAAGGGGTAGCGGGAGAGGGTGAGCAGTTCTTC; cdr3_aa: CASSQEGVAGEGEQFF
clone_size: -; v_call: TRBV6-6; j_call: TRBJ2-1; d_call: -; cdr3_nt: TGTGCCAGCAGTTACTCGAATGAGCAGTTCTTC; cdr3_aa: CASSYSNEQFF
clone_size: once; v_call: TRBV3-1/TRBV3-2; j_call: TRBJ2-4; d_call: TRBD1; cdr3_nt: TGTGCCAGCAGCCAGCCAGGGGGCCGGGGCGCCAAAAACATTCAGTACTTC; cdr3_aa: CASSQPGGRGAKNIQYF
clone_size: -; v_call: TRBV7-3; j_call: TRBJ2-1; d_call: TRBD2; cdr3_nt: TGTGCCAGCAGCTCACCGGGACTAGCAGACAATGAGCAGTTCTTC; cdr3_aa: CASSSPGLADNEQFF
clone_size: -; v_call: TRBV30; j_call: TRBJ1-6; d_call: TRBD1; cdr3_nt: TGTGCCTGGAGGGGACAGGGTAGCGCACCCCTCCACTTT; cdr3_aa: CAWRGQGSAPLHF
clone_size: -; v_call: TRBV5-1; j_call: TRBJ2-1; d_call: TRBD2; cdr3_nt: TGCGCCAGCAGCTCCTATTTGACTAGCGAGATGTACAATGAGCAGTTCTTC; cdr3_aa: CASSSYLTSEMYNEQFF
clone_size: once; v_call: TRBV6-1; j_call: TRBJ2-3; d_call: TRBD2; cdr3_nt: TGTGCCAGCAGTAAAGAGCGGGAGGGCCGTGCAGATACGCAGTATTTT; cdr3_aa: CASSKEREGRADTQYF
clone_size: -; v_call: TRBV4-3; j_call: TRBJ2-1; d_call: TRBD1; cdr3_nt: TGCGCCAGCAACCAGGGACAGGGGAGGGACAATGAGCAGTTCTTC; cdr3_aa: CASNQGQGRDNEQFF
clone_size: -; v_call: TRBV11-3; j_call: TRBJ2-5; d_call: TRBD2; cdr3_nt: TGTGCCAGCAGCCATGAATCGAATTCCATACTAGCGGGAGTTTCCGAGACCCAGTACTTC; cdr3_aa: CASSHESNSILAGVSETQYF
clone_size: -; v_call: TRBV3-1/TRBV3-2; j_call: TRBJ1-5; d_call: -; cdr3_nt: TGTGCCAGCAGCCAAGGGGGAGGATTCAATCAGCCCCAGCATTTT; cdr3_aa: CASSQGGGFNQPQHF
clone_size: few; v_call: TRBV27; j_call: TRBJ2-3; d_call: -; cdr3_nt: TGTGCCAGCAGTCCCTCAAGGGATACGCAGTATTTT; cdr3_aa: CASSPSRDTQYF
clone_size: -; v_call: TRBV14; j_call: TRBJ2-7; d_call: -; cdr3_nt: TGTGCCAGCAGCCACCGGGCCGGGGCCGTGCAGTACTTC; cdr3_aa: CASSHRAGAVQYF
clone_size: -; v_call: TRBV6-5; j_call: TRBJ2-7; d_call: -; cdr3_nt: TGTGCCAGCAGAGGACTAGGGGGCTCCTACGAGCAGTACTTC; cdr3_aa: CASRGLGGSYEQYF
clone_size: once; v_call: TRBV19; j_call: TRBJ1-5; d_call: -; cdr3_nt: TGTGCCAGTAGTAGATGGGACAGCAATCAGCCCCAGCATTTT; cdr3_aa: CASSRWDSNQPQHF
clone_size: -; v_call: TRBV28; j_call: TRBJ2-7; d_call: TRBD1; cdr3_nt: TGTGCCAGCAGCTTGGACAGGGCGCCCCACTTC; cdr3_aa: CASSLDRAPHF
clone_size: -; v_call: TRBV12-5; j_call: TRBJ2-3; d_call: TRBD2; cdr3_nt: TGTGCTAGTGGTTTGGGACTAGCGGGAGACGCAGATACGCAGTATTTT; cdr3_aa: CASGLGLAGDADTQYF
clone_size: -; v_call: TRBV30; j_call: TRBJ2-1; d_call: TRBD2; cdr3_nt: TGTGCCTGGATGGGCAGCGGGAGACTCTACAATGAGCAGTTCTTC; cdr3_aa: CAWMGSGRLYNEQFF
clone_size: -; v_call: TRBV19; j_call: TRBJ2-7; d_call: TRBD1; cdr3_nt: TGTGCCAGTAGTCCCTCCCCCAGGACAGGTTACGAGCAGTACTTC; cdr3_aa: CASSPSPRTGYEQYF
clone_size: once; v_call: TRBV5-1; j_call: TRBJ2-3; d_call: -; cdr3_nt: TGCGCCAGCAGCTTAGGGGAGTATAGAGATACGCAGTATTTT; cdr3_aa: CASSLGEYRDTQYF
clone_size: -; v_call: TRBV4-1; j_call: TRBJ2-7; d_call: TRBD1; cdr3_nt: TGCGCCAGCAGCCAAGGGACAAGGGACAGATACGAGCAGTACTTC; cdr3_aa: CASSQGTRDRYEQYF
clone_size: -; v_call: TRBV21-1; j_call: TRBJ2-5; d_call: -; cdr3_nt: TGTGCCAGCAGCACACGACCGGGCCGTAAAGAGACCCAGTACTTC; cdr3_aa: CASSTRPGRKETQYF
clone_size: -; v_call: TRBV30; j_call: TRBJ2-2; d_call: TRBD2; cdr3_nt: TGTGCCTGGAGTGTACGACTAGCGGGAGTTAGCACCGGGGAGCTGTTTTTT; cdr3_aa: CAWSVRLAGVSTGELFF
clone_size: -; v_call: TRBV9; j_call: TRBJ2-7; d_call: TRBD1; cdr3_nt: TGTGCCAGCAGCCGAGAGGGGGCCTCGGCCGACGAGCAGTACTTC; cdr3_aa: CASSREGASADEQYF
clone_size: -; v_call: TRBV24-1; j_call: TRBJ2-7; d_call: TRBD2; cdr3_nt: TGTGCCACGGCTCCCGGGGGGAGGGACGAGCAGTACTTC; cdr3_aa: CATAPGGRDEQYF
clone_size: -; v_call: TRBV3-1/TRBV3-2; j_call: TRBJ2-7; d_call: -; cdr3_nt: TGTGCCAGCAGCCAAGATTGGGGGGCCGGTTACGAGCAGTACTTC; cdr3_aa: CASSQDWGAGYEQYF
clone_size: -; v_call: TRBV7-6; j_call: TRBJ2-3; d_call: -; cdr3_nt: TGTGCCAGCAGCTCCCCCCCTCCGGGAGTATCAGATACGCAGTATTTT; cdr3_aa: CASSSPPPGVSDTQYF
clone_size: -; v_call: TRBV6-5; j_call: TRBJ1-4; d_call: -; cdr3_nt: TGTGCCAGCAGTTCTGACATCAGTAATGAAAAACTGTTTTTT; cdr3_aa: CASSSDISNEKLFF